This note documents a single T cell receptor (beta chain) sequence. CDR3 length equals 14 residues. The germline V gene has CDR1 LNHDA and CDR2 SQIVND (reference sequence). V was pared by 7 bases and J by 4 bases, with 14 bases between. The sample originates from a study of T cell changes during pregnancy in multiple sclerosis. The method was immunoSEQ multiplex PCR; TCRdb's version includes in-frame clones alone and lacks a portion of them. The profile shows 65,000 to 85,000 clones, roughly 90% of them singletons. This sample comprised peripheral blood, obtained in the first trimester of pregnancy. The sequence was obtained from a female donor in good health, enrolled as a control in a pregnancy study. The chain uses TRBV19 and TRBJ2-4, with D possibly matching TRBD2 (5 bases). The CDR3 nucleotides are TGTGCCAGTATGCAGGTCGGGAATAAAAACATTCAGTACTTC. This translates into CASMQVGNKNIQYF.